Listed here are 3 T cell receptor beta chains from one sample, sequenced in a study of shared clonotypes between healthy human individuals. The method was immunoSEQ multiplex PCR; TCRdb's version includes in-frame clones alone and lacks a portion of them. The table includes 1.5 million to 2.5 million clones, roughly 95% detected once. Naive CD8 cells lacked CD45RO, underwent positive selection for CCR7 and left out terminally differentiated effector memory CD45RA+ cells. The source material was naive CD8+ T cells sorted from blood. The receptors derive from a man aged 18 to 30 in good health.

This clone was recorded once. The chain joins TRBV27 to TRBJ2-1; 7 positions agree with TRBD1. This CDR3 spans 14 amino acids. V dropped 3 bases and J dropped 8; count of bases not matched to a gene: 7. CDR1 is MNHEY and CDR2 is SMNVEV in the germline V gene (reference sequence). The CDR3 protein is CASSFLTGVHEQFF. The CDR3 DNA reads TGTGCCAGCAGTTTCTTAACAGGGGTTCATGAGCAGTTCTTC.

Only a few counts were recorded for this clone. The chain employs TRBV5-1 and TRBJ2-2, with D unresolved. The CDR3 covers 11 residues. The ends were cut back, 0 bases at V and 10 bases at J, with 4 bases in the middle. CDR1 is SGHRS and CDR2 is YFSETQ in the germline V gene. CDR3 DNA sequence: TGCGCCAGCAGCTTGGCAGTGGAGCTGTTTTTT. This sequence encodes CASSLAVELFF.

The chain is built from TRBV30 and TRBJ1-4, with TRBD1 as a possible D gene (6 bases). Per germline, CDR1 GTSNPN and CDR2 SVGIG (reference sequence). V was cut by 1 base and J by 3 bases, with 9 bases left in between. This CDR3 has 14 residues. CDR3 bases: TGTGCCTGGAGTGGGACAGTTTCTAATGAAAAACTGTTTTTT. Its translation is CAWSGTVSNEKLFF.